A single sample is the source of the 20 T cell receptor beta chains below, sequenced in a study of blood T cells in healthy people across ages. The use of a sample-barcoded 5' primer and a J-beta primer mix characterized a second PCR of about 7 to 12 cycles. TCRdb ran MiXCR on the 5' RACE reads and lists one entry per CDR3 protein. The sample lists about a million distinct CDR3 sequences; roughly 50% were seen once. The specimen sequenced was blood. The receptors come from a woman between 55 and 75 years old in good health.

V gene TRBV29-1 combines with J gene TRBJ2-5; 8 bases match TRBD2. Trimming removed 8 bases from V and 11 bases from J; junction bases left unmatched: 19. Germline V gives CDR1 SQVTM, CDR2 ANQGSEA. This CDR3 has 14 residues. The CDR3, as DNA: TGCAGCTTTATAGCGGGATTCTCCTACAATGAGCAGTACTTC. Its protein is CSFIAGFSYNEQYF.

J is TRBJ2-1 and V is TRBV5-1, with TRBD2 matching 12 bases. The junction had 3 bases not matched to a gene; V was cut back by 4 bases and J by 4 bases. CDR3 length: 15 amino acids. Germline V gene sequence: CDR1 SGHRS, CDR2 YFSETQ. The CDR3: CASSAGLAGYNEQFF. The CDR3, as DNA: TGCGCCAGCAGCGCCGGACTAGCGGGATACAATGAGCAGTTCTTC.

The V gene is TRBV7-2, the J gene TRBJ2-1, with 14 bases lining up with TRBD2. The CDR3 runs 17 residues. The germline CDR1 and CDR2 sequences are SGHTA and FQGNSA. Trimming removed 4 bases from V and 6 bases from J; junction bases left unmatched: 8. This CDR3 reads CASSSRTSGRILNEQFF. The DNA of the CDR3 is TGTGCCAGCAGCTCCCGGACTAGCGGGAGGATCCTCAATGAGCAGTTCTTC.

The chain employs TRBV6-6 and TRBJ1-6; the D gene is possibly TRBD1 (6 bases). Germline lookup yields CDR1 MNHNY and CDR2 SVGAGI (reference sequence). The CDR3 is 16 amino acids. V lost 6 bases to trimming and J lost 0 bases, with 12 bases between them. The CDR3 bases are TGTGCCAGCAGGCAAACAGGGAGCTCCTATAATTCACCCCTCCACTTT. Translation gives CASRQTGSSYNSPLHF.

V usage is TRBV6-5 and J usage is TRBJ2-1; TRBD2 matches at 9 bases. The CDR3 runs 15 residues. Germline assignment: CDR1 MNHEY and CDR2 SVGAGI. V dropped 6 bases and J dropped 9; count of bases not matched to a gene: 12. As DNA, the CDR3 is TGTGCCAGCAGGCCGCTAGGGCGGGAGGGCCGTGAGCAGTTCTTC. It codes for CASRPLGREGREQFF.

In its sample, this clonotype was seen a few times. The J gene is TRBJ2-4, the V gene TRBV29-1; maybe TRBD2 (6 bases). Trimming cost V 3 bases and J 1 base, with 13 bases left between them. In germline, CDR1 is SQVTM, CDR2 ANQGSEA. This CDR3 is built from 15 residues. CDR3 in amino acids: CSVETSYAAKNIQYF. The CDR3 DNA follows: TGCAGCGTTGAGACTAGTTATGCGGCCAAAAACATTCAGTACTTC.

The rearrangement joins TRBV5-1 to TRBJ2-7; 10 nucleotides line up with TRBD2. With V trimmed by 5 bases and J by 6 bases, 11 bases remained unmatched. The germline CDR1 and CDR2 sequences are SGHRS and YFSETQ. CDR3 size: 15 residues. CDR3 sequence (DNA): TGCGCCAGCAGAGATCAGGCTAGCGGGAGTGCCGAGCAGTACTTC. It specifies CASRDQASGSAEQYF.

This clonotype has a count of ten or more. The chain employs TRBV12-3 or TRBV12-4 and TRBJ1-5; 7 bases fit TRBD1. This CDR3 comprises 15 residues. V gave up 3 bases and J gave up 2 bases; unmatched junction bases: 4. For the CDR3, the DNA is TGTGCCAGCAGTTTTTTCACAGGGGGCAATCAGCCCCAGCATTTT. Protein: CASSFFTGGNQPQHF.

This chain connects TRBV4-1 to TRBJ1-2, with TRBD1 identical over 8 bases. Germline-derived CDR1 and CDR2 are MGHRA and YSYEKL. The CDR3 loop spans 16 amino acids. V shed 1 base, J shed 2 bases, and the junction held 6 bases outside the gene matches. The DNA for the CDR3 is TGCGCCAGCAGCCAAGTTTTGAGACAGGGGAACTATGGCTACACCTTC. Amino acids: CASSQVLRQGNYGYTF.

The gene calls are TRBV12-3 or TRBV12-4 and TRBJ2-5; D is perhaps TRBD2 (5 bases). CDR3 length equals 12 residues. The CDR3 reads CATERFSETQYF. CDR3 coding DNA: TGTGCTACCGAGCGGTTTTCAGAGACCCAGTACTTC.

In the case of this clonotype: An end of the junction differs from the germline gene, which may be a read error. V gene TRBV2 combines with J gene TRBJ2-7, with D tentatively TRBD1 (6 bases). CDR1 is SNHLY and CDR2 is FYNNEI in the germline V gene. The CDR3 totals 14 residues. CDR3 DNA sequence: TGTGCCAGCAGTGTTAGGGGGAGCTCCTACGGGCAGTACTTC. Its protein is CASSVRGSSYGQYF.

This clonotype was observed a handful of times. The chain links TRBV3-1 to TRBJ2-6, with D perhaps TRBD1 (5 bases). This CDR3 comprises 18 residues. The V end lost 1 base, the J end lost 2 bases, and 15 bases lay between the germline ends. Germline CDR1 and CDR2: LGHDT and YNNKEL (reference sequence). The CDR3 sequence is CASSQVFPGNTGANVLTF. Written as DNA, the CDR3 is TGTGCCAGCAGCCAAGTATTCCCAGGGAATACTGGGGCCAACGTCCTGACTTTC.

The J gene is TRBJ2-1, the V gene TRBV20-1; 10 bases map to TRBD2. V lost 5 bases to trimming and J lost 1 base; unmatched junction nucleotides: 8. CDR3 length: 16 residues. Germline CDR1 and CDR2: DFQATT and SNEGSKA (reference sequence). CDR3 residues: CSALRLAGKSYNEQFF. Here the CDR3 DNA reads TGCAGTGCTTTACGACTAGCGGGTAAATCCTACAATGAGCAGTTCTTC.

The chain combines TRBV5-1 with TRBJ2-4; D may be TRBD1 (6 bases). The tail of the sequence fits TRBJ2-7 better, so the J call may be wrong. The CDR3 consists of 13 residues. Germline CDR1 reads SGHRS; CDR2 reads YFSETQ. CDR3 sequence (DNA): TGCGCCAGCAGCGGGGGCAGGGGTAACGAGCAGTACTTC. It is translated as CASSGGRGNEQYF.

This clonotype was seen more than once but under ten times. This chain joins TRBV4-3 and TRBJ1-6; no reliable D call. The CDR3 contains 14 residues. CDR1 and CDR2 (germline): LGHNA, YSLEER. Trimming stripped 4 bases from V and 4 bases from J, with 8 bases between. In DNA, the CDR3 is TGCGCCAGCAGCCCGGACCTTTATAATTCACCCCTCCACTTT. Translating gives CASSPDLYNSPLHF.

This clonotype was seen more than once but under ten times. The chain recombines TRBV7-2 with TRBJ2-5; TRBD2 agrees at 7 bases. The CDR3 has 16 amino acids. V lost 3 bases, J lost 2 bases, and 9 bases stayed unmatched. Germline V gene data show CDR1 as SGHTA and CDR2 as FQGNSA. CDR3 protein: CASSFAYWGGQETQYF. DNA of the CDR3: TGTGCCAGCAGCTTCGCGTACTGGGGGGGGCAAGAGACCCAGTACTTC.

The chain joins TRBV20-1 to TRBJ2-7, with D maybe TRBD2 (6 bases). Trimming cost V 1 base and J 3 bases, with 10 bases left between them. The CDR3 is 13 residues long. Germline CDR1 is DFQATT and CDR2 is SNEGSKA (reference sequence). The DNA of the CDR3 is TGCAGTGCTAGAGTTAGCGGCCTCTACGAGCAGTACTTC. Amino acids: CSARVSGLYEQYF.

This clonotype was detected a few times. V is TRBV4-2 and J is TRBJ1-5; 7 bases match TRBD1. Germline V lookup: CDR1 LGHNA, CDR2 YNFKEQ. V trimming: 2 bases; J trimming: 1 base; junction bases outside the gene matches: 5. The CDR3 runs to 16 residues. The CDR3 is CASSQLPGGSNQPQHF. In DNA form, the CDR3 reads TGTGCCAGCAGCCAACTGCCAGGGGGAAGCAATCAGCCCCAGCATTTT.

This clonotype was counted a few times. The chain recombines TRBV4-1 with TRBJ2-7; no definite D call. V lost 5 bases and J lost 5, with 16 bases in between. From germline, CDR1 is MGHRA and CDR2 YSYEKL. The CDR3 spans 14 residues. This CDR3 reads CASSGRYSGHEQYF. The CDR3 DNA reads TGCGCCAGCAGCGGACGGTACAGTGGCCACGAGCAGTACTTC.

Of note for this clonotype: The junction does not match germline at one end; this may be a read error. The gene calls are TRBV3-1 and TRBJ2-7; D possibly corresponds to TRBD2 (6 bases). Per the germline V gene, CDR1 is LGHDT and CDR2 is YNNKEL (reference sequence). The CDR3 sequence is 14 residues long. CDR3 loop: CARSQVAGNYEQYF. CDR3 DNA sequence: TGTGCCCGCAGCCAAGTTGCGGGAAACTACGAGCAGTACTTC.